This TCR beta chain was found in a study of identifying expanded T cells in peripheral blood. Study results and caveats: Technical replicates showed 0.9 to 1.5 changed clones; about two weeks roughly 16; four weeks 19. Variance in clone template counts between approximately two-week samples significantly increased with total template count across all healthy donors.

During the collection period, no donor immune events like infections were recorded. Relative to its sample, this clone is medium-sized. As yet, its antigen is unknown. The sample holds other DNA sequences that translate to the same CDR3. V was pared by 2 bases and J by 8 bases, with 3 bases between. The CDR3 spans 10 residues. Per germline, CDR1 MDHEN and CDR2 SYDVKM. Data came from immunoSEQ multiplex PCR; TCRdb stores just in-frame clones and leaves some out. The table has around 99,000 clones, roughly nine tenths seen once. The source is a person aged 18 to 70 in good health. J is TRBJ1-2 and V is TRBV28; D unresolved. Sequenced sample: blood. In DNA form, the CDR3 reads TGTGCCAGCAGTTTAGGCGGCTACACCTTC. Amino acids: CASSLGGYTF.